What follows are 17 T cell receptor beta chains derived from one specimen sequenced in a study of cytomegalovirus exposure and HLA in healthy donors. A multiplex PCR was run with 60 Vbeta primers and 13 Jbeta primers. Libraries were prepared by immunoSEQ multiplex PCR; TCRdb keeps only in-frame clonotypes and omits some of them. The data show about 110,000 clones, roughly 82% seen once. Sample: PBMCs. The receptors stem from a woman in her forties or fifties in good health and CMV-seropositive.

This clone was seen just once. This sequence joins TRBV28 and TRBJ1-2; weak D call: TRBD1 (6 bases). V was clipped by 6 bases and J by 6 bases, with 14 bases between them. CDR1 is MDHEN and CDR2 is SYDVKM in the germline V gene. The CDR3 spans 13 residues. This chain's CDR3 is CASRLTGNHGYTF. The DNA for the CDR3 is TGTGCCAGCAGGCTAACAGGGAATCATGGCTACACCTTC.

The rearrangement links TRBV28 to TRBJ1-5, with D perhaps matching TRBD1 (5 bases). The CDR3 runs 15 residues. V lost 3 bases to trimming and J lost 4 bases, with 13 bases between them. Per germline, CDR1 MDHEN and CDR2 SYDVKM. As DNA, the CDR3 is TGTGCCAGCAGTTTCTCCGGGGGATTGAATCAGCCCCAGCATTTT. Translating it yields CASSFSGGLNQPQHF.

The CDR3 loop is CASSWGQTNTEAFF. The CDR3 bases are TGCGCCAGCAGCTGGGGACAGACGAACACTGAAGCTTTCTTT. The rearrangement uses TRBV5-1 and TRBJ1-1, with 7 bases aligning to TRBD1. The CDR3 has 14 amino acids. Germline trimming cut 3 bases from V and 1 base from J; bases unmatched to any gene: 3. Germline V gene data show CDR1 as SGHRS and CDR2 as YFSETQ.

The chain couples TRBV10-3 to TRBJ2-5, with TRBD1 matching over 10 bases. The CDR3 has 14 residues. CDR1 is ENHRY and CDR2 is SYGVKD in the germline V gene. The trim removed 3 bases at V and 11 bases at J, leaving 9 bases unmatched. This CDR3 reads CAISEGTGEGEQYF. In nucleotides, the CDR3 is TGTGCCATCAGTGAAGGGACAGGGGAGGGAGAGCAGTACTTC.

V gene TRBV4-2 combines with J gene TRBJ2-7; 8 positions agree with TRBD2. V dropped 2 bases and J dropped 2; count of bases not matched to a gene: 8. There are 16 residues in the CDR3. Germline V lookup: CDR1 LGHNA, CDR2 YNFKEQ. The DNA of the CDR3 is TGTGCCAGCAGCCAAACGGGAACTAGCGGAACCTACGAGCAGTACTTC. Translating gives CASSQTGTSGTYEQYF.

This sequence joins TRBV7-2 and TRBJ2-5; no reliable D call. Germline CDR1 and CDR2: SGHTA and FQGNSA. The CDR3 runs 14 residues. V shed 1 base and J shed 0 bases, with 6 bases lying between them. The CDR3 region has the DNA TGTGCCAGCAGCTTAGTCACGGACCAAGAGACCCAGTACTTC. Translation gives CASSLVTDQETQYF.

The V gene is TRBV7-9, the J gene TRBJ2-1; TRBD2 might be the D (7 bases). Trimming removed 2 bases at V and 5 bases at J, with 16 bases between. This CDR3 has 16 residues. CDR1 and CDR2 from the germline V gene are SEHNR and FQNEAQ (reference sequence). CDR3 DNA sequence: TGTGCCAGCAGCTTAACGGGGGGACAACTACACAATGAGCAGTTCTTC. This gives the protein CASSLTGGQLHNEQFF.

This clone was detected a few times. J is TRBJ1-2 and V is TRBV6-1; TRBD1 is a possible D gene (5 bases). CDR1 and CDR2 from the germline V gene are MNHNS and SASEGT. The V gene lost 6 bases and the J gene lost 4 bases, with 15 bases spanning the gap. CDR3 length equals 14 residues. CDR3 in DNA: TGTGCCAGCAGCACGGGCGGGGGAGTCTATGGCTACACCTTC. It is translated as CASSTGGGVYGYTF.

The V and J genes are TRBV28 and TRBJ2-4, with 9 bases that match TRBD2. Germline V CDR1 and CDR2: MDHEN, SYDVKM. The CDR3 has 16 residues. V gave up 5 bases and J gave up 0 bases; unmatched junction bases: 5. This chain's CDR3 is CASSPAGGAAKNIQYF. For the CDR3, the DNA is TGTGCCAGCAGTCCTGCGGGGGGGGCAGCCAAAAACATTCAGTACTTC.

The CDR3 here is CAISEQGRYGYTF. CDR3 DNA: TGTGCCATCAGTGAACAGGGGCGCTATGGCTACACCTTC. This chain joins TRBV10-3 and TRBJ1-2; 7 nucleotides align to TRBD1. Germline V gene lookup returns CDR1 ENHRY and CDR2 SYGVKD. This CDR3 has 13 residues. The J segment lost 4 bases and the V segment lost 3 bases, leaving 2 bases of the junction unmatched.

The rearrangement uses TRBV7-2 and TRBJ1-3; D is undetermined. Germline assignment: CDR1 SGHTA and CDR2 FQGNSA. This CDR3 is 14 amino acids long. Trimming shortened V by 0 bases and J by 4 bases, and 7 bases separated the two germline ends. The CDR3 bases are TGTGCCAGCAGCTTAGCTTTGGCAGGAAACACCATATATTTT. Translated: CASSLALAGNTIYF. The full variable domain, in which reference TRBV7-2 and TRBJ1-3 provide the parts outside the CDR3, is GAGVSQSPSNKVTEKGKDVELRCDPISGHTALYWYRQSLGQGLEFLIYFQGNSAPDKSGLPSDRFSAERTGGSVSTLTIQRTQQEDSAVYLCASSLALAGNTIYFGEGSWLTVV.

This clone was found a few times. This chain uses TRBV4-2 with TRBJ2-3, with a tentative D call TRBD2 (5 bases). The ends were cut back, 1 base at V and 5 bases at J, with 10 bases in the middle. CDR3 length equals 14 residues. CDR1 is LGHNA and CDR2 is YNFKEQ in the germline V gene. The CDR3, as DNA: TGTGCCAGCAGCCAAGTTCCGGGATTAGATACGCAGTATTTT. Amino acids: CASSQVPGLDTQYF.

This clone occurred once. Written as DNA, the CDR3 is TGTGCCAGCAGCGTGACTAGCGGGGGCACAGATACGCAGTATTTT. It encodes CASSVTSGGTDTQYF. V and J are TRBV9 and TRBJ2-3; TRBD2 matches at 11 bases. The CDR3 extends over 15 amino acids. Germline CDR1 and CDR2: SGDLS and YYNGEE. J gave up 1 base and V 2 bases, and 0 bases lay outside the gene matches. The variable domain in full, with the rest retrieved from reference TRBV9 and TRBJ2-3, is DSGVTQTPKHLITATGQRVTLRCSPRSGDLSVYWYQQSLDQGLQFLIQYYNGEERAKGNILERFSAQQFPDLHSELNLSSLELGDSALYFCASSVTSGGTDTQYFGPGTRLTVL.

This clone was recorded only once. V gene TRBV10-3 combines with J gene TRBJ2-5; no clear D gene. The CDR3 has 14 amino acids. CDR1 is ENHRY, CDR2 SYGVKD, per germline. V dropped 0 bases and J dropped 5 bases, with 10 bases sitting between them. CDR3 amino acids: CAISESGFAETQYF. The CDR3 region has the DNA TGTGCCATCAGTGAGTCCGGGTTCGCGGAGACCCAGTACTTC.

The V and J genes are TRBV6-1 and TRBJ1-6, with TRBD1 as a possible D gene (5 bases). Germline V gene lookup returns CDR1 MNHNS and CDR2 SASEGT. This CDR3 spans 14 amino acids. Between the trimmed V and J ends, which lost 5 bases and 14 bases, there was a span of 19 bases. CDR3 protein: CASSSSSPQVTLHF. CDR3 in DNA: TGTGCCAGCAGTTCCTCATCCCCACAGGTCACCCTCCACTTT.

The sample holds a few counts of this clone. The chain combines TRBV28 with TRBJ1-4, with no clear D. V shed 1 base and J shed 6 bases, with 15 bases lying between them. This CDR3 contains 16 residues. Per the germline V gene, CDR1 is MDHEN and CDR2 is SYDVKM. CDR3 sequence reads: CASSLFMAAEDEKLFF. CDR3 DNA sequence: TGTGCCAGCAGTTTATTTATGGCGGCGGAGGATGAAAAACTGTTTTTT. The full variable domain, completed using reference TRBV28 and TRBJ1-4, is DVKVTQSSRYLVKRTGEKVFLECVQDMDHENMFWYRQDPGLGLRLIYFSYDVKMKEKGDIPEGYSVSREKKERFSLILESASTNQTSMYLCASSLFMAAEDEKLFFGSGTQLSVL.

The V gene is TRBV19, the J gene TRBJ2-3; the match to TRBD2 covers 9 bases. Per the germline V gene, CDR1 is LNHDA and CDR2 is SQIVND (reference sequence). J lost 3 bases, V lost 4 bases, and 8 bases had no gene match. The CDR3 covers 16 residues. The CDR3: CASSNIIAGGTDTQYF. The CDR3 DNA reads TGTGCCAGTAGTAACATCATCGCGGGGGGGACAGATACGCAGTATTTT.